The text below deals with one TCR beta chain. Here immunoSEQ multiplex PCR was the method, and the copy in TCRdb shows in-frame clones only, minus some. The table records approximately 100,000 clones, around nine tenths of them present only once. The sample belongs to a study of T cell changes during pregnancy in multiple sclerosis. The CDR3 extends over 15 amino acids. Trimming pared 1 base from V and 9 bases from J, leaving 15 bases between. Germline V lookup: CDR1 SEHNR, CDR2 FQNEAQ (reference sequence). Material: peripheral blood, obtained in the second trimester of pregnancy. The rearrangement links TRBV7-9 to TRBJ1-4, with a possible D match to TRBD1 (5 bases). The TCR comes from a female donor with multiple sclerosis, enrolled in a pregnancy study. CDR3 sequence (DNA): TGTGCCAGCAGCTTAGGACAGACTCTCATGAAAAAACTGTTTTTT. Translated: CASSLGQTLMKKLFF.